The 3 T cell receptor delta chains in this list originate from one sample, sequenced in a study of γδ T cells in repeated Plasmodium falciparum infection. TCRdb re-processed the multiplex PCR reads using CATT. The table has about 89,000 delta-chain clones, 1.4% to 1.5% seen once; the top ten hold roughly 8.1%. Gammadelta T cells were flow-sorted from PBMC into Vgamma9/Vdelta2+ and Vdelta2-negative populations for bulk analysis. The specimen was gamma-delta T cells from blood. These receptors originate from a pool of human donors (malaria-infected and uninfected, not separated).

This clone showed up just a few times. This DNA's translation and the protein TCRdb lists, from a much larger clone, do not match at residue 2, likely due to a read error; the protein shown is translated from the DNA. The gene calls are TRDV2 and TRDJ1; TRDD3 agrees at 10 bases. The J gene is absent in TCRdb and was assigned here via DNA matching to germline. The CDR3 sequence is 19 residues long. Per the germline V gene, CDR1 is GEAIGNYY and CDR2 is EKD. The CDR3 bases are TGTTCCTGTGACTCCATAGGGGTCGTTACTGGGGGATACACCGATAAACTCATCTTT. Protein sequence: CSCDSIGVVTGGYTDKLIF.

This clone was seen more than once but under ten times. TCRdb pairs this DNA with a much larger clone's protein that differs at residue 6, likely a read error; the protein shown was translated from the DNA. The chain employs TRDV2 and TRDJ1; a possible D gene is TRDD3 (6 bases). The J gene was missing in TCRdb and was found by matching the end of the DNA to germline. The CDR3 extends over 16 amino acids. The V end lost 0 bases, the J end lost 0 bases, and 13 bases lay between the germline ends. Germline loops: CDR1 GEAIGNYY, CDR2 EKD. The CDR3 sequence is CACDTAAGAYTDKLIF. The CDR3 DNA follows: TGTGCCTGTGACACCGCGGCTGGGGCGTACACCGATAAACTCATCTTT.

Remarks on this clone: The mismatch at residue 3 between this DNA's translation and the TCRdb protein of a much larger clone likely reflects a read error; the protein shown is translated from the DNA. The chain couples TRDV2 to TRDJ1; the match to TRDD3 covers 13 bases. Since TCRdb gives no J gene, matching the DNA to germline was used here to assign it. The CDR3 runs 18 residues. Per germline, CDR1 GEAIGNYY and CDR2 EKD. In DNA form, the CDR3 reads TGTGCCCGTGACGTACTGGGGGATACGCGGTCAGGCACCGATAAACTCATCTTT. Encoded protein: CARDVLGDTRSGTDKLIF.